This T cell receptor (beta chain) appears in the sequencing data of a study of cytomegalovirus exposure and HLA in healthy donors. Findings of the study overall: Cytomegalovirus association was listed for about 180 TCR beta chains. Later analysis showed most CMV-associated TCR beta chains appearing HLA-restricted. Follow-up analysis later connected one missense variant in DCLRE1C with trimming of TCR beta V- and J-genes.

Healthy bone marrow donors made up the donor group. A note on this clone: As yet, its antigen is unknown.

This CDR3 contains 16 residues. Per germline, CDR1 MDHEN and CDR2 SYDVKM. The PCR ran on 60 Vbeta and 13 Jbeta primers. Produced via immunoSEQ multiplex PCR; TCRdb's table is partial and in-frame only. The sample lists fewer than 150,000 clones; 73% were seen once. What was sequenced was PBMCs. The source of this sequence is a human donor in good health. This chain uses TRBV28 with TRBJ2-5; 7 bases line up with TRBD1. The end of the DNA aligns better with TRBJ2-7, so the J call may be wrong. The CDR3 coding sequence is TGTGCCAGCAGTGGGACAGCGACTCTTATCGACTACGAGCAGTACTTC. Translation gives CASSGTATLIDYEQYF.